A single sample gave rise to the 26 T cell receptor beta chains below, sequenced in a study of T cells after yellow fever vaccination. One entry per CDR3 protein results from TCRdb running MiXCR on the 5' RACE reads. This sample has about 170,000 distinct CDR3 sequences, with approximately 6.2% found just once. Sequences were derived from CD4+ T cells sorted from PBMCs, sampled on the day of the first yellow fever vaccination. The receptors derive from a young man who received the YFV17D yellow fever vaccine.

This clonotype was picked up a small number of times. The chain recombines TRBV5-1 with TRBJ2-5, with 7 nucleotides matching TRBD2. After removal of 7 bases from V and 0 bases from J, the junction contained 3 bases not matched to a gene. Germline CDR1 and CDR2: SGHRS and YFSETQ. This CDR3 is built from 13 residues. CDR3 bases: TGCGCCAGCGACGGGGGGTACCAAGAGACCCAGTACTTC. It encodes CASDGGYQETQYF.

The rearrangement uses TRBV29-1 and TRBJ2-3; 7 bases map to TRBD2. The CDR3 runs to 14 residues. From germline, CDR1 is SQVTM and CDR2 ANQGSEA. Losses at the gene ends were 6 bases for V and 3 bases for J; bases not matched to a gene: 9. This CDR3 is CSVDGRTRTDTQYF. In DNA form, the CDR3 reads TGCAGCGTGGACGGGAGGACCCGGACAGATACGCAGTATTTT.

This clonotype appeared many times. This chain uses TRBV5-1 with TRBJ2-3; D is possibly TRBD2 (6 bases). V shed 5 bases and J shed 4 bases, with 20 bases lying between them. Germline values: CDR1 SGHRS, CDR2 YFSETQ. The CDR3 covers 16 residues. CDR3 sequence (DNA): TGCGCCAGCAGACCACGGAACGGGGGAGGCTCAGATACGCAGTATTTT. Translation gives CASRPRNGGGSDTQYF.

This clonotype has more than one count but fewer than ten. The V call is TRBV5-1, the J call TRBJ2-5; TRBD1 matches at 7 bases. Germline V lookup: CDR1 SGHRS, CDR2 YFSETQ. The ends lost 4 bases at V and 5 bases at J; junction bases unmatched: 8. The CDR3 is 14 amino acids. The CDR3 DNA reads TGCGCCAGCAGCCAAAACAGGGGCGGGGAGACCCAGTACTTC. Translating it yields CASSQNRGGETQYF.

This clonotype was seen more than once but under ten times. This chain uses TRBV5-1 with TRBJ2-7; no definite D call. CDR3 size: 12 residues. Germline CDR1 reads SGHRS; CDR2 reads YFSETQ. V was trimmed by 4 bases and J by 3 bases, leaving 8 bases between them. The CDR3 is CASSTDIYEQYF. DNA for the CDR3: TGCGCCAGCAGCACCGATATCTACGAGCAGTACTTC.

In its sample, this clonotype was seen many times. The CDR3 spells CASSAGQTNTEAFF. The DNA of the CDR3 is TGCGCCAGCAGCGCCGGACAGACGAACACTGAAGCTTTCTTT. The chain couples TRBV5-1 to TRBJ1-1, with D perhaps matching TRBD1 (6 bases). The CDR3 totals 14 residues. Germline V gene sequence: CDR1 SGHRS, CDR2 YFSETQ. The ends were cut back, 4 bases at V and 1 base at J, with 11 bases in the middle.

This clonotype was seen many times. The genes are TRBV4-1 and TRBJ2-1; 9 nucleotides line up with TRBD2. The germline gives CDR1 MGHRA, CDR2 YSYEKL. CDR3 size: 17 residues. V shed 3 bases, J shed 5 bases, and the junction held 11 bases outside the gene matches. The CDR3 spells CASSQPLAGVRHNEQFF. CDR3 DNA: TGCGCCAGCAGCCAGCCTTTAGCGGGGGTTCGGCACAATGAGCAGTTCTTC.

This clonotype came up a few times. V usage is TRBV20-1 and J usage is TRBJ2-1; 7 bases match TRBD1. Germline CDR1 and CDR2: DFQATT and SNEGSKA (reference sequence). V dropped 5 bases and J dropped 7; count of bases not matched to a gene: 14. CDR3 size: 15 residues. CDR3 sequence reads: CSAADRTVVVNEQFF. CDR3 bases: TGCAGTGCTGCGGACAGGACCGTCGTGGTAAATGAGCAGTTCTTC.

This clonotype was picked up many times. The V gene is TRBV23-1, the J gene TRBJ2-1; D is perhaps TRBD1 (7 bases). TRBV23-1 is labeled an ORF, and its function is uncertain. Deletions cut 0 bases from V and 5 bases from J, with 20 bases between. The length of the CDR3 is 18 residues. CDR3 sequence: CASSQSRRGQGSNNEQFF. CDR3 in DNA: TGCGCCAGCAGTCAATCCCGGAGGGGGCAGGGGAGCAACAATGAGCAGTTCTTC.

V gene TRBV4-1 combines with J gene TRBJ2-5; possible D gene TRBD1, 6 bases. Germline CDR1 and CDR2: MGHRA and YSYEKL. The CDR3 is made up of 16 amino acids. Trimming left V 0 bases short and J 5 bases short, with 16 bases between. The CDR3 loop reads CASSQDRIRGPETQYF. The CDR3 DNA sequence: TGCGCCAGCAGCCAAGATCGGATCAGGGGCCCGGAGACCCAGTACTTC.

This clonotype was found many times. This chain uses TRBV11-3 with TRBJ2-1, with D uncertain. The germline CDR1 and CDR2 sequences are SGHNT and YENEEA. V lost 0 bases to trimming and J lost 6 bases, with 6 bases between them. CDR3 length equals 13 residues. CDR3 nucleotide sequence: TGTGCCAGCAGCTTAGACACCCCCAATGAGCAGTTCTTC. As protein: CASSLDTPNEQFF.

This clonotype was recorded many times. The chain has TRBV18 and TRBJ2-7, with D perhaps given as TRBD1 or TRBD2 (5 bases each). Germline assignment: CDR1 KGHSH and CDR2 LQKENI. V lost 3 bases, J lost 1 base, and 10 bases lay in between. The CDR3 covers 14 residues. The chain's CDR3 is CASSPGTFSYEQYV. The CDR3 DNA reads as TGTGCCAGCTCACCGGGGACCTTTTCCTACGAGCAGTACGTC.

This clonotype has just a few counts. V gene TRBV25-1 combines with J gene TRBJ2-1, with a weak D call TRBD2 (6 bases). CDR1 MGHDK and CDR2 SYGVNS come from the germline V gene. The V end lost 1 base, the J end lost 5 bases, and 12 bases lay between the germline ends. CDR3 length equals 15 residues. The CDR3 nucleotides are TGTGCCAGCAGTGAATTCCGGGGGAGAAACAATGAGCAGTTCTTC. Translated: CASSEFRGRNNEQFF.

There are a few counts of this clonotype. The chain combines TRBV5-8 with TRBJ2-1; TRBD1 matches at 7 bases. V trimming: 0 bases; J trimming: 0 bases; junction bases outside the gene matches: 3. CDR1 and CDR2 (germline): SGHTS, YDEGEE. The CDR3 runs 16 residues. CDR3 amino acids: CASSLGRTGSYNEQFF. The CDR3 DNA follows: TGTGCCAGCAGCTTGGGCCGGACAGGCTCCTACAATGAGCAGTTCTTC. The entire variable domain, with the rest obtained from reference TRBV5-8 and TRBJ2-1, is as follows: EAGVTQSPTHLIKTRGQQATLRCSPISGHTSVYWYQQALGLGLQFLLWYDEGEERNRGNFPPRFSGRQFPNYSSELNVNALELEDSALYLCASSLGRTGSYNEQFFGPGTRLTVL.

This clonotype occurred many times. The V and J genes are TRBV20-1 and TRBJ2-7; 7 positions agree with TRBD1. The length of the CDR3 is 11 residues. J was trimmed by 4 bases and V by 6 bases; bases with no gene match: 3. The V gene's germline CDR1 is DFQATT and CDR2 SNEGSKA (reference sequence). The CDR3 here is CSAKDRYEQYV. CDR3 nucleotide sequence: TGCAGTGCCAAGGACAGGTACGAGCAGTACGTC.

This clonotype was counted ten times or more. The chain has TRBV20-1 and TRBJ1-5; unclear D gene. Germline CDR1 DFQATT, CDR2 SNEGSKA (reference sequence). CDR3 length: 12 residues. Trimming cost V 5 bases and J 4 bases, with 9 bases left between them. The CDR3 loop is CSAVSGNQPQHF. CDR3 DNA sequence: TGCAGTGCTGTTTCCGGGAATCAGCCCCAGCATTTT.

This clonotype was counted a few times. The chain couples TRBV7-2 to TRBJ1-6; D not certain. The CDR3 loop spans 13 amino acids. Germline CDR1 is SGHTA and CDR2 is FQGNSA. Trimming cost V 5 bases and J 13 bases, with 15 bases left between them. CDR3 nucleotides: TGTGCCAGCAGCGCCTCCACCAGGTCCCCCCTCCACTTT. It specifies CASSASTRSPLHF.

The rearrangement uses TRBV20-1 and TRBJ2-1, with 10 nucleotides matching TRBD2. With V trimmed by 4 bases and J by 1 base, 7 bases remained unmatched. The CDR3 consists of 16 residues. The germline gives CDR1 DFQATT, CDR2 SNEGSKA (reference sequence). The CDR3: CSAKVAGGPSYNEQFF. The CDR3 region has the DNA TGCAGTGCTAAAGTAGCGGGGGGCCCTTCCTACAATGAGCAGTTCTTC.

This clonotype appeared many times. The CDR3 nucleotides read TGTGCCAGCAGTTTCGTCAGCGGGGGACAAGAGACCCAGTACTTC. This sequence encodes CASSFVSGGQETQYF. The chain is built from TRBV12-3 or TRBV12-4 and TRBJ2-5; 8 bases match TRBD2. The CDR3 is 15 amino acids. V was clipped by 3 bases and J by 2 bases; unmatched bases: 5.

This clonotype has ten or more counts. The chain has TRBV4-3 and TRBJ2-7, with D perhaps TRBD1 (6 bases). Germline values: CDR1 LGHNA, CDR2 YSLEER. The CDR3 is 15 residues long. Deletions cut 6 bases from V and 5 bases from J, with 20 bases between. CDR3 amino acids: CASRRWDKAWDEQYF. The CDR3 nucleotides are TGCGCCAGCAGGAGATGGGACAAGGCGTGGGACGAGCAGTACTTC.

The chain is built from TRBV20-1 and TRBJ2-1; 9 nucleotides match TRBD2. Germline V gene lookup returns CDR1 DFQATT and CDR2 SNEGSKA (reference sequence). The CDR3 runs to 13 residues. The ends lost 6 bases at V and 2 bases at J; junction bases unmatched: 2. This CDR3 is CSAIAGAYNEQFF. The CDR3, as DNA: TGCAGTGCCATAGCGGGGGCCTACAATGAGCAGTTCTTC.

This clonotype has only a few counts. The rearrangement links TRBV4-3 to TRBJ2-6; 7 bases are shared with TRBD1. The CDR3 runs 18 residues. Per the germline V gene, CDR1 is LGHNA and CDR2 is YSLEER. Germline trimming cut 0 bases from V and 10 bases from J; bases unmatched to any gene: 15. CDR3 coding DNA: TGCGCCAGCAGCCAAGAAGACGGGAAAAAGACAGGGCCAAACGTCCTGACTTTC. Residues: CASSQEDGKKTGPNVLTF.

This clonotype was observed many times. This chain links TRBV7-2 with TRBJ2-1, with D hard to call. Between the trimmed V and J ends, which lost 1 base and 0 bases, there was a span of 7 bases. The CDR3 runs 15 residues. Germline V gives CDR1 SGHTA, CDR2 FQGNSA. The CDR3 spells CASSLEVFSYNEQFF. CDR3 DNA sequence: TGTGCCAGCAGCTTAGAGGTTTTCTCCTACAATGAGCAGTTCTTC.

In this sample, this clonotype turned up many times. The chain links TRBV4-1 to TRBJ2-3, with D unclear. The CDR3 covers 13 residues. Trimming left V 0 bases short and J 4 bases short, with 5 bases between. From germline, CDR1 is MGHRA and CDR2 YSYEKL. CDR3 DNA: TGCGCCAGCAGCCAAGAGGCCGCAGATACGCAGTATTTT. It translates to CASSQEAADTQYF.

This clonotype was seen many times. V usage is TRBV9 and J usage is TRBJ2-5, with unresolved D. The V and J ends lost 2 bases and 1 base respectively, with 6 bases between them. CDR1 SGDLS and CDR2 YYNGEE come from the germline V gene. The CDR3 covers 13 residues. CDR3 bases: TGTGCCAGCAGCGTTAGCCCCCAAGAGACCCAGTACTTC. The encoded protein is CASSVSPQETQYF.

V and J are TRBV9 and TRBJ1-5; D ambiguous. This CDR3 comprises 14 residues. The ends were cut back, 3 bases at V and 0 bases at J, with 7 bases in the middle. Germline CDR1 and CDR2: SGDLS and YYNGEE. The CDR3 region has the DNA TGTGCCAGCAGCGCGACGGATAGCAATCAGCCCCAGCATTTT. It yields the protein CASSATDSNQPQHF.